The 19 T cell receptor beta chains given below trace back to one sample, sequenced in a study of identifying expanded T cells in peripheral blood. Assay: immunoSEQ multiplex PCR; the TCRdb copy retains only in-frame clones and omits some. The sample carries 75,000 to 100,000 clones, 89% recorded once. The sequenced material came from blood. Source of these receptors: a person between 18 and 70 years old in good health.

The rearrangement uses TRBV7-2 and TRBJ2-1; the match to TRBD1 covers 7 bases. The CDR3 is made up of 17 amino acids. Trimming removed 4 bases from V and 1 base from J; junction bases left unmatched: 10. The V gene's germline CDR1 is SGHTA and CDR2 FQGNSA. CDR3 sequence: CASSSTTNRGSYNEQFF. DNA of the CDR3: TGTGCCAGCAGCTCCACCACCAACAGGGGTTCCTACAATGAGCAGTTCTTC. Supplemented by reference TRBV7-2 and TRBJ2-1, the full variable domain reads GAGVSQSPSNKVTEKGKDVELRCDPISGHTALYWYRQSLGQGLEFLIYFQGNSAPDKSGLPSDRFSAERTGGSVSTLTIQRTQQEDSAVYLCASSSTTNRGSYNEQFFGPGTRLTVL.

This clone has a handful of counts. The CDR3 loop reads CAWSLRVQEKLFF. The DNA of the CDR3 is TGTGCCTGGAGTCTCAGGGTCCAAGAAAAACTGTTTTTT. This chain uses TRBV30 with TRBJ1-4; perhaps TRBD1 as D (5 bases). The CDR3 length is 13 residues. V was shortened by 2 bases and J by 8 bases, with 12 bases between the two germline ends. The V gene's germline CDR1 is GTSNPN and CDR2 SVGIG (reference sequence).

The rearrangement links TRBV29-1 to TRBJ2-3; D gene unclear. The CDR3 contains 14 residues. V lost 7 bases to trimming and J lost 1 base, with 15 bases between them. The V gene's germline CDR1 is SQVTM and CDR2 ANQGSEA. This chain's CDR3 is CSATEWQGTDTQYF. The DNA for the CDR3 is TGCAGCGCTACGGAGTGGCAGGGCACAGATACGCAGTATTTT.

The chain couples TRBV28 to TRBJ2-3; no reliable D call. CDR1 MDHEN and CDR2 SYDVKM come from the germline V gene. Trimming took off 3 bases at V and 3 bases at J, with 4 bases between the two ends. The CDR3 has 12 amino acids. DNA of the CDR3: TGTGCCAGCAGTTTTACGACAGATACGCAGTATTTT. Translation gives CASSFTTDTQYF.

This clone was recorded a few times. The CDR3 protein is CASNRRDQPQHF. The CDR3, as DNA: TGTGCCAGTAACAGGAGGGATCAGCCCCAGCATTTT. This chain uses TRBV19 with TRBJ1-5; a possible D gene is TRBD1 (5 bases). Trimming pared 7 bases from V and 5 bases from J, leaving 9 bases between. This CDR3 is built from 12 residues. Germline lookup yields CDR1 LNHDA and CDR2 SQIVND (reference sequence).

This chain links TRBV6-1 with TRBJ1-6; D unresolved. From germline, CDR1 is MNHNS and CDR2 SASEGT. The V gene lost 6 bases and the J gene lost 6 bases, with 3 bases spanning the gap. This CDR3 is 11 amino acids long. The CDR3 DNA is TGTGCCAGCAGGGTTAATTCACCCCTCCACTTT. This encodes CASRVNSPLHF.

This rearrangement joins TRBV5-1 to TRBJ1-1; unclear D gene. The CDR3 spans 13 residues. V was clipped by 2 bases and J by 1 base, with 6 bases between them. From germline, CDR1 is SGHRS and CDR2 YFSETQ. This CDR3 is CASSLEANTEAFF. As DNA, the CDR3 is TGCGCCAGCAGCTTAGAAGCGAACACTGAAGCTTTCTTT.

This chain uses TRBV4-1 with TRBJ1-1; D remains unclear. V lost 1 base to trimming and J lost 0 bases, with 6 bases between them. The CDR3 loop spans 14 amino acids. The germline CDR1 and CDR2 sequences are MGHRA and YSYEKL. CDR3 sequence reads: CASSQGRLNTEAFF. CDR3 nucleotides: TGCGCCAGCAGCCAAGGCCGGCTGAACACTGAAGCTTTCTTT.

The chain recombines TRBV28 with TRBJ2-1; a weak D match, TRBD2 (5 bases). Germline V gene sequence: CDR1 MDHEN, CDR2 SYDVKM. The CDR3 totals 14 residues. Trimming stripped 6 bases from V and 1 base from J, with 10 bases between. This CDR3 reads CASRLTSSYNEQFF. CDR3 nucleotides: TGTGCCAGCAGGCTAACTAGTTCCTACAATGAGCAGTTCTTC.

This clone was detected once. The rearrangement uses TRBV6-5 and TRBJ1-1, with unresolved D. The CDR3 is made up of 14 amino acids. The germline V gene has CDR1 MNHEY and CDR2 SVGAGI. The germline V and J ends were trimmed by 6 bases and 2 bases, with 13 bases remaining between them. CDR3 sequence (DNA): TGTGCCAGCAGCCCTACGACTGCTAACACTGAAGCTTTCTTT. Residues: CASSPTTANTEAFF.

This clone was seen more than once but under ten times. V and J are TRBV5-1 and TRBJ1-3, with TRBD1 identical over 7 bases. The V gene end was trimmed by 0 bases and the J gene end by 0 bases; junction bases not matched to a gene: 3. Germline CDR1 and CDR2: SGHRS and YFSETQ. This CDR3 is built from 16 residues. The CDR3 is CASSLDRGNSGNTIYF. The CDR3 DNA sequence: TGCGCCAGCAGCTTGGACAGGGGTAACTCTGGAAACACCATATATTTT.

This sequence joins TRBV30 and TRBJ1-4, with D unresolved. Germline V lookup: CDR1 GTSNPN, CDR2 SVGIG (reference sequence). Trimming shortened V by 2 bases and J by 2 bases, and 6 bases separated the two germline ends. There are 13 residues in the CDR3. CDR3 in amino acids: CAWSPDTNEKLFF. CDR3 coding DNA: TGTGCCTGGAGTCCGGATACTAATGAAAAACTGTTTTTT. The full variable domain, rest sourced from reference TRBV30 and TRBJ1-4, is SQTIHQWPATLVQPVGSPLSLECTVEGTSNPNLYWYRQAAGRGLQLLFYSVGIGQISSEVPQNLSASRPQDRQFILSSKKLLLSDSGFYLCAWSPDTNEKLFFGSGTQLSVL.

The chain combines TRBV28 with TRBJ2-3; 7 positions agree with TRBD2. The V gene's germline CDR1 is MDHEN and CDR2 SYDVKM. Trimming removed 11 bases from V and 6 bases from J; junction bases left unmatched: 5. The CDR3 has 11 residues. This CDR3 reads CAGGVSDTQYF. In DNA form, the CDR3 reads TGTGCCGGGGGGGTTTCGGATACGCAGTATTTT.

CDR3 coding DNA: TGCGCCAATTCAGCCGGGACAGGGGATCCCGGGGAGCTGTTTTTT. Protein product: CANSAGTGDPGELFF. This chain uses TRBV4-1 with TRBJ2-2; TRBD1 matches 10 bases. Germline V lookup: CDR1 MGHRA, CDR2 YSYEKL. The junction had 11 bases not matched to a gene; V was cut back by 10 bases and J by 6 bases. This CDR3 has 15 residues.

The J gene is TRBJ2-1, the V gene TRBV27; D unresolved. The germline V and J ends were trimmed by 5 bases and 5 bases, with 10 bases remaining between them. Germline assignment: CDR1 MNHEY and CDR2 SMNVEV (reference sequence). The CDR3 has 13 residues. The CDR3 DNA reads TGTGCCAGCAGTCCCCGACTTCACAATGAGCAGTTCTTC. Protein sequence: CASSPRLHNEQFF.

Comments on this clone: The germline gene is not matched at one end of the junction; a read error may be the cause. The rearrangement uses TRBV7-7 and TRBJ2-3, with 11 bases fitting TRBD1. The CDR3 loop spans 15 amino acids. Germline V gives CDR1 SSHAT, CDR2 FNYEAQ (reference sequence). CDR3 nucleotide sequence: TGTGCTAGCAGCCCGGGACAGGGGGAGGCAGATACGCAGTATTTT. Residues: CASSPGQGEADTQYF.

J is TRBJ2-7 and V is TRBV7-8; 7 positions agree with TRBD2. The CDR3 has 14 residues. V lost 3 bases to trimming and J lost 7 bases; unmatched junction nucleotides: 9. CDR1 SGHVS and CDR2 FQNEAQ come from the germline V gene. The CDR3 loop is CASSFGGSTGEQYF. The CDR3 DNA follows: TGTGCCAGCAGCTTCGGCGGGAGCACGGGTGAGCAGTACTTC.

The V gene is TRBV6-5, the J gene TRBJ1-3; weak D call: TRBD1 (5 bases). The CDR3 is 14 residues long. Germline values: CDR1 MNHEY, CDR2 SVGAGI. Trimming left V 7 bases short and J 2 bases short, with 12 bases between. The CDR3 spells CASISGVAGNTIYF. CDR3 nucleotide sequence: TGTGCCAGCATCTCGGGGGTGGCTGGAAACACCATATATTTT.

The chain uses TRBV10-3 and TRBJ1-5; a weak D match, TRBD1 (6 bases). Trimming cost V 11 bases and J 8 bases, with 19 bases left between them. This CDR3 has 13 residues. Germline V gene sequence: CDR1 ENHRY, CDR2 SYGVKD. The CDR3 is CASCPGGLEPQHF. The CDR3 nucleotides are TGTGCCTCCTGTCCGGGGGGGCTGGAGCCCCAGCATTTT.